Listed here are 26 T cell receptor beta chains from one sample, sequenced in a study of T cell responses to AZD1222 COVID-19 vaccine. The repertoire was sequenced with immunoSEQ multiplex PCR; TCRdb's copy has only in-frame clones and lacks some. The sample lists 70,000 to 100,000 clones, roughly 88% occurring once. Specimen: peripheral blood, collected 28 days after the second AZD1222 dose. The receptors were gathered from an adult who received the AZD1222 COVID-19 vaccine.

The chain has TRBV5-4 and TRBJ2-2; D gene unclear. Germline CDR1 is SGHNT and CDR2 is YYREEE (reference sequence). This CDR3 is built from 15 residues. Trimming cost V 0 bases and J 7 bases, with 13 bases left between them. The CDR3 sequence: CASSLASTAHGELFF. The CDR3 DNA reads TGTGCCAGCAGCTTGGCCTCGACGGCCCACGGGGAGCTGTTTTTT.

The chain is built from TRBV24-1 and TRBJ2-2, with 10 bases aligning to TRBD1. The length of the CDR3 is 13 residues. Germline CDR1 reads KGHDR; CDR2 reads SFDVKD. Germline trimming cut 9 bases from V and 4 bases from J; bases unmatched to any gene: 1. CDR3 coding DNA: TGTGCCACCCGGGACAGGGGCACCGGGGAGCTGTTTTTT. Its translation: CATRDRGTGELFF.

This clone has just a few counts. V and J are TRBV2 and TRBJ2-3; D not certain. V gave up 7 bases and J gave up 2 bases, with 16 bases separating them. This CDR3 spans 15 amino acids. Germline V lookup: CDR1 SNHLY, CDR2 FYNNEI. The CDR3 DNA is TGTGCCAGCATGAGAGTGGACGGGTACACAGATACGCAGTATTTT. Residues: CASMRVDGYTDTQYF.

The rearrangement links TRBV5-1 to TRBJ2-7; 10 bases are a match to TRBD2. V was clipped by 4 bases and J by 0 bases; unmatched bases: 10. The CDR3 runs to 17 residues. Germline V CDR1 and CDR2: SGHRS, YFSETQ. The CDR3 nucleotides are TGCGCCAGCAGCCCAGCAGGGACTAGCGAGACCTCCTACGAGCAGTACTTC. Protein product: CASSPAGTSETSYEQYF.

The rearrangement joins TRBV4-3 to TRBJ1-2; D is unresolved. CDR3 length: 15 residues. Per germline, CDR1 LGHNA and CDR2 YSLEER. Trimming stripped 0 bases from V and 4 bases from J, with 12 bases between. The chain's CDR3 is CASSQDRILGYGYTF. The CDR3, as DNA: TGCGCCAGCAGCCAAGATCGCATTTTAGGCTATGGCTACACCTTC.

J is TRBJ1-5 and V is TRBV28; D is possibly TRBD1 (6 bases). V was trimmed by 5 bases and J by 6 bases, leaving 14 bases between them. The CDR3 extends over 14 amino acids. Per the germline V gene, CDR1 is MDHEN and CDR2 is SYDVKM. The CDR3 DNA is TGTGCCAGCAGTGAATACAGGGACGGTCAGCCCCAGCATTTT. Its protein is CASSEYRDGQPQHF.

This sequence joins TRBV11-2 and TRBJ1-4, with D unresolved. The germline V and J ends were trimmed by 0 bases and 13 bases, with 21 bases remaining between them. The CDR3 totals 16 residues. CDR1 and CDR2 (germline): SGHAT, FQNNGV. As DNA, the CDR3 is TGTGCCAGCAGCTTAGAGGTTGCGTCTGGCCGAAAGGGACTGTTTTTT. This gives the protein CASSLEVASGRKGLFF.

The V and J genes are TRBV10-2 and TRBJ1-4; no firm D call. Germline V gene sequence: CDR1 WSHSY, CDR2 SAAADI. Trimming cost V 2 bases and J 3 bases, with 10 bases left between them. This CDR3 has 15 residues. CDR3 DNA sequence: TGCGCCAGCAGTGAGAGACCGACGGCTAATGAAAAACTGTTTTTT. This sequence encodes CASSERPTANEKLFF.

J is TRBJ1-2 and V is TRBV7-2; D is perhaps TRBD1 (5 bases). The germline V gene encodes CDR1 SGHTA and CDR2 FQGNSA. This CDR3 is built from 14 residues. V dropped 0 bases and J dropped 5 bases, with 10 bases sitting between them. CDR3 sequence reads: CASSLALKGYGYTF. The CDR3 nucleotides read TGTGCCAGCAGCTTAGCACTCAAGGGGTATGGCTACACCTTC. Combining the CDR3 with reference TRBV7-2 and TRBJ1-2 gives the whole variable domain GAGVSQSPSNKVTEKGKDVELRCDPISGHTALYWYRQSLGQGLEFLIYFQGNSAPDKSGLPSDRFSAERTGGSVSTLTIQRTQQEDSAVYLCASSLALKGYGYTFGSGTRLTVV.

V is TRBV14 and J is TRBJ2-1; D gene uncertain. The CDR3 loop spans 13 amino acids. CDR1 SGHDN and CDR2 FVKESK come from the germline V gene. V was cut by 4 bases and J by 5 bases, with 9 bases left in between. CDR3 sequence (DNA): TGTGCCAGCAGCCTTTTTAGTAACAATGAGCAGTTCTTC. It codes for CASSLFSNNEQFF.

CDR3 protein: CASSPVGGAGNEQFF. CDR3 sequence (DNA): TGTGCCAGCAGCCCTGTCGGGGGGGCGGGGAATGAGCAGTTCTTC. The chain has TRBV7-2 and TRBJ2-1; 8 bases match TRBD2. Trimming cost V 5 bases and J 7 bases; bases outside gene matches: 10. The CDR3 is 15 amino acids. CDR1 is SGHTA, CDR2 FQGNSA, per germline.

The gene calls are TRBV19 and TRBJ1-2; 10 positions agree with TRBD1. Germline loops: CDR1 LNHDA, CDR2 SQIVND (reference sequence). The junction had 6 bases not matched to a gene; V was cut back by 9 bases and J by 8 bases. The CDR3 loop spans 12 amino acids. The CDR3 DNA reads as TGTGCCAGCCGACAGGGGGCACGGGGCTACACCTTC. Translated: CASRQGARGYTF.

In nucleotides, the CDR3 is TGTGCCAGCAGCTTACTAACAGGCACAGATACGCAGTATTTT. Residues: CASSLLTGTDTQYF. This chain connects TRBV5-5 to TRBJ2-3; D ambiguous. Germline V gives CDR1 SGHKS, CDR2 YYEKEE (reference sequence). The CDR3 runs to 14 residues. V was cut by 2 bases and J by 1 base, with 8 bases left in between.

The gene calls are TRBV30 and TRBJ1-3, with D unclear. Deletions cut 7 bases from V and 0 bases from J, with 10 bases between. CDR3 length equals 13 residues. CDR1 is GTSNPN, CDR2 SVGIG, per germline (reference sequence). As DNA, the CDR3 is TGTGCCTACCGCCCCGACTCTGGAAACACCATATATTTT. Translated, it gives CAYRPDSGNTIYF.

The V call is TRBV7-3, the J call TRBJ1-3; tentatively, D is TRBD1 (6 bases). Germline loops: CDR1 SGHTA, CDR2 FQGTGA. V lost 0 bases to trimming and J lost 0 bases, with 9 bases between them. This CDR3 contains 16 residues. CDR3 in DNA: TGTGCCAGCAGCTTAACTGGGGGCAACTCTGGAAACACCATATATTTT. Its protein product is CASSLTGGNSGNTIYF.

The genes are TRBV3-1 (or the pseudogene TRBV3-2) and TRBJ2-2, with a possible D match to TRBD1 (6 bases). The germline V gene encodes CDR1 LGHDT and CDR2 YNNKEL (reference sequence). V shed 6 bases and J shed 6 bases, with 8 bases lying between them. The CDR3 spans 12 residues. The CDR3 coding sequence is TGTGCCAGCAGACGGACAGCCGGGGAGCTGTTTTTT. This gives the protein CASRRTAGELFF.

The J gene is TRBJ1-6, the V gene TRBV27; D possibly corresponds to TRBD1 (5 bases). From germline, CDR1 is MNHEY and CDR2 SMNVEV (reference sequence). The CDR3 length is 13 residues. The ends were cut back, 5 bases at V and 8 bases at J, with 10 bases in the middle. CDR3 nucleotides: TGTGCCAGCAGTGAGGGGCGGGATTCACCCCTCCACTTT. Protein: CASSEGRDSPLHF.

The V gene is TRBV5-6, the J gene TRBJ1-1; D is ambiguous. Trimming left V 0 bases short and J 5 bases short, with 11 bases between. Germline V CDR1 and CDR2: SGHDT, YYEEEE. The CDR3 length is 14 residues. CDR3 bases: TGTGCCAGCAGCTTGGAGCCCGGTACTACTGAAGCTTTCTTT. Translation gives CASSLEPGTTEAFF. The entire variable domain, with the rest obtained from reference TRBV5-6 and TRBJ1-1, is as follows: DAGVTQSPTHLIKTRGQQVTLRCSPKSGHDTVSWYQQALGQGPQFIFQYYEEEERQRGNFPDRFSGHQFPNYSSELNVNALLLGDSALYLCASSLEPGTTEAFFGQGTRLTVV.

A note on this clone: The DNA is left out, because the CDR3 cannot be placed on it with certainty; the CDR3 is given as TCRdb lists it. The chain is built from TRBV18 and TRBJ1-6. Germline values: CDR1 KGHSH, CDR2 LQKENI. The CDR3 has 15 residues if both end residues are counted. The CDR3 loop reads CASSPSGRDNSPLHF.

This chain connects TRBV11-3 to TRBJ1-1, with 7 nucleotides matching TRBD1. The CDR3 extends over 14 amino acids. Germline V lookup: CDR1 SGHNT, CDR2 YENEEA. Losses at the gene ends were 5 bases for V and 0 bases for J; bases not matched to a gene: 3. CDR3: CASSAGQVNTEAFF. CDR3 bases: TGTGCCAGCAGCGCTGGACAGGTGAACACTGAAGCTTTCTTT.

The V call is TRBV11-2, the J call TRBJ1-5, with TRBD1 matching over 7 bases. The CDR3 loop spans 14 amino acids. Germline CDR1 SGHAT, CDR2 FQNNGV. V dropped 5 bases and J dropped 2; count of bases not matched to a gene: 3. CDR3 in amino acids: CASSATGGNQPQHF. The CDR3 DNA is TGTGCCAGCAGCGCTACAGGGGGCAATCAGCCCCAGCATTTT.

The chain employs TRBV11-2 and TRBJ1-1; D not certain. V dropped 1 base and J dropped 1 base, with 7 bases sitting between them. The V gene's germline CDR1 is SGHAT and CDR2 FQNNGV. This CDR3 region has 14 residues. CDR3 in DNA: TGTGCCAGCAGCTTAGGGTTGGCGAACACTGAAGCTTTCTTT. Protein product: CASSLGLANTEAFF.

The chain recombines TRBV29-1 with TRBJ2-1, with no clear D. The CDR3 totals 13 residues. Trimming left V 4 bases short and J 1 base short, with 8 bases between. Looked up from germline, CDR1 is SQVTM and CDR2 is ANQGSEA. Written as DNA, the CDR3 is TGCAGCGTTGTTAGCAGATCCTACAATGAGCAGTTCTTC. It is translated as CSVVSRSYNEQFF.

The CDR3 DNA reads TGTGCCAGCAGCTTGAGGGGGTCTGGAAACACCATATATTTT. This sequence encodes CASSLRGSGNTIYF. J is TRBJ1-3 and V is TRBV5-4, with TRBD1 as a possible D gene (6 bases). In germline, CDR1 is SGHNT, CDR2 YYREEE (reference sequence). Trimming took off 1 base at V and 1 base at J, with 6 bases between the two ends. This CDR3 comprises 14 residues.

This rearrangement joins TRBV19 to TRBJ2-1; 11 bases are shared with TRBD2. With 6 bases clipped from V and 5 bases from J, the junction kept 3 bases outside the gene matches. The CDR3 loop spans 14 amino acids. Germline CDR1 reads LNHDA; CDR2 reads SQIVND (reference sequence). The CDR3 coding sequence is TGTGCCAGTAGGGGACTAGCGGAACACAATGAGCAGTTCTTC. Encoded protein: CASRGLAEHNEQFF.

The J gene is TRBJ2-1, the V gene TRBV5-1; D gene uncertain. Between the trimmed V and J ends, which lost 0 bases and 9 bases, there was a span of 16 bases. The CDR3 contains 15 residues. CDR1 is SGHRS and CDR2 is YFSETQ in the germline V gene. This chain's CDR3 is CASSLVLNSLGEQFF. In DNA form, the CDR3 reads TGCGCCAGCAGCTTGGTGCTTAACTCTTTGGGTGAGCAGTTCTTC.